Detailed here is one T cell receptor beta chain. Vbeta (60) and Jbeta (13) primers were used in the PCR. Data came from immunoSEQ multiplex PCR; TCRdb stores just in-frame clones and leaves some out. This table holds under 250,000 clones, 65% to 85% found once. This sample stems from a study of cytomegalovirus exposure and HLA in healthy donors. Germline CDR1 MGHDK, CDR2 SYGVNS. This CDR3 is 16 amino acids long. Unmatched junction bases numbered 11, after V lost 5 bases and J lost 5 bases. V gene TRBV25-1 combines with J gene TRBJ2-5; TRBD1 matches at 10 bases. The material sequenced was PBMCs. The sequence derives from a woman aged 30 to 39 in good health and CMV-seronegative. CDR3 amino acids: CASSNTGTGEMETQYF. For the CDR3, the DNA is TGTGCCAGCAGTAACACCGGGACAGGGGAGATGGAGACCCAGTACTTC.